Below are 5 T cell receptor beta chains sequenced from a single sample in a study of lymphopenia after photon versus proton radiotherapy. Libraries were prepared by immunoSEQ multiplex PCR; TCRdb keeps only in-frame clonotypes and omits some of them. Of about 24,000 clones listed, 75% to 90% were seen once; the top ten hold over 15%. Sequencing used peripheral blood, obtained from a patient treated with photon-based radiotherapy. These receptors all stem from a man aged 55 to 70 with pancreatic cancer.

This clone is termed medium-sized. The CDR3 region has the DNA TGTGCCAGCAGTATGACACCGGGACTAGCGGGGGGCTGGCAGTACTTC. It yields the protein CASSMTPGLAGGWQYF. The chain links TRBV27 to TRBJ2-7; 15 bases are shared with TRBD2. Germline trimming cut 5 bases from V and 9 bases from J; bases unmatched to any gene: 11. This CDR3 is 16 amino acids long. CDR1 MNHEY and CDR2 SMNVEV come from the germline V gene (reference sequence).

This clone was seen only a few times. V is TRBV7-3 and J is TRBJ1-2; 8 nucleotides match TRBD1. V dropped 5 bases and J dropped 8; count of bases not matched to a gene: 10. CDR3 length: 14 amino acids. Germline V CDR1 and CDR2: SGHTA, FQGTGA. The CDR3 is CASSEDIQGGGYTF. For the CDR3, the DNA is TGTGCCAGCAGCGAAGATATACAGGGGGGCGGCTACACCTTC.

The chain combines TRBV7-2 with TRBJ1-1, with a possible D match to TRBD1 (5 bases). The germline V and J ends were trimmed by 1 base and 1 base, with 7 bases remaining between them. The CDR3 is 14 amino acids. Germline V CDR1 and CDR2: SGHTA, FQGNSA. The CDR3, as DNA: TGTGCCAGCAGCTTAGTAGGGGCGAACACTGAAGCTTTCTTT. Its protein is CASSLVGANTEAFF.

The rearrangement joins TRBV5-6 to TRBJ2-5; 9 nucleotides match TRBD1. Germline trimming cut 4 bases from V and 3 bases from J; bases unmatched to any gene: 1. The CDR3 length is 13 residues. Germline lookup yields CDR1 SGHDT and CDR2 YYEEEE. CDR3 protein: CASSGQGKETQYF. The CDR3 nucleotides read TGTGCCAGCAGCGGACAGGGGAAAGAGACCCAGTACTTC.

The genes are TRBV27 and TRBJ1-1, with D hard to call. The germline V gene has CDR1 MNHEY and CDR2 SMNVEV (reference sequence). This CDR3 spans 15 amino acids. V was trimmed by 1 base and J by 2 bases, leaving 11 bases between them. The CDR3 DNA reads as TGTGCCAGCAGTTTATTGGCGACTGTTAACACTGAAGCTTTCTTT. Residues: CASSLLATVNTEAFF.